Following are 8 T cell receptor beta chains from one sample sequenced in a study of shared T cell receptors in the human thymus. Sequenced by immunoSEQ multiplex PCR; TCRdb stores in-frame clones only, minus some. The table lists roughly 710,000 clones, approximately 85% of them singletons. Another study also made use of these data, one on human thymus T cells.

The sequenced material came from thymocytes. The receptors derive from a girl in the first two years of life with a congenital heart defect.

V and J are TRBV11-1 and TRBJ2-3; D remains ambiguous. The CDR3 contains 15 residues. V was clipped by 4 bases and J by 2 bases, with 13 bases between them. Per the germline V gene, CDR1 is SGHAT and CDR2 is FQDESV (reference sequence). The CDR3 is CASSSPSDHTDTQYF. CDR3 sequence (DNA): TGTGCCAGCAGCTCACCCAGCGACCACACAGATACGCAGTATTTT.

The V call is TRBV11-2, the J call TRBJ1-6; D remains unclear. The germline CDR1 and CDR2 sequences are SGHAT and FQNNGV. The CDR3 sequence is 12 residues long. Between the trimmed V and J ends, which lost 5 bases and 8 bases, there was a span of 7 bases. Written as DNA, the CDR3 is TGTGCCAGCAGCCCGAGGCATTCACCCCTCCACTTT. The encoded protein is CASSPRHSPLHF.

This clone has more than one count but fewer than ten. The chain has TRBV15 and TRBJ1-2, with 9 bases lining up with TRBD1. Trimming took 3 bases from V and 3 from J; bases not matched to a gene: 23. There are 21 residues in the CDR3. Germline V gene sequence: CDR1 LNHNV, CDR2 YYDKDF (reference sequence). The DNA for the CDR3 is TGTGCCACCAGCAGGGGCCACCAGAACAGGGGGCGTAAATCATTGGACTATGGCTACACCTTC. It specifies CATSRGHQNRGRKSLDYGYTF.

The chain carries TRBV14 and TRBJ2-7, with 8 positions matching TRBD1. Germline CDR1 reads SGHDN; CDR2 reads FVKESK. J was trimmed by 2 bases and V by 0 bases; bases with no gene match: 3. There are 15 residues in the CDR3. CDR3 nucleotide sequence: TGTGCCAGCAGCCAAGACCGACAGGGGCCCTACGAGCAGTACTTC. Translating gives CASSQDRQGPYEQYF.

The chain uses TRBV5-8 and TRBJ1-3; 12 positions agree with TRBD1. Trimming cost V 3 bases and J 3 bases; bases outside gene matches: 16. The CDR3 consists of 20 residues. Germline V CDR1 and CDR2: SGHTS, YDEGEE. The CDR3 sequence: CASSSPGQGAKVSRGNTIYF. In DNA, the CDR3 is TGTGCCAGCAGCTCACCGGGACAGGGGGCAAAGGTATCCCGTGGAAACACCATATATTTT.

The chain employs TRBV4-3 and TRBJ1-1; 9 nucleotides line up with TRBD1. This CDR3 is 18 amino acids long. Germline trimming cut 0 bases from V and 0 bases from J; bases unmatched to any gene: 8. CDR1 is LGHNA and CDR2 is YSLEER in the germline V gene. The CDR3 DNA reads as TGCGCCAGCAGCCAAGAAGGGGACAGGGAGAGAATGAACACTGAAGCTTTCTTT. Encoded protein: CASSQEGDRERMNTEAFF.

The rearrangement links TRBV28 to TRBJ1-3, with TRBD1 as a possible D gene (6 bases). The CDR3 sequence is 17 residues long. The germline V gene encodes CDR1 MDHEN and CDR2 SYDVKM. V was pared by 6 bases and J by 0 bases, with 18 bases between. The DNA for the CDR3 is TGTGCCAGCAGAACGAGACAGGCCCTTAACTCTGGAAACACCATATATTTT. Residues: CASRTRQALNSGNTIYF.

The V gene is TRBV18, the J gene TRBJ1-1, with 11 bases lining up with TRBD1. J was trimmed by 5 bases and V by 4 bases; bases with no gene match: 3. The CDR3 spans 14 residues. The germline V gene encodes CDR1 KGHSH and CDR2 LQKENI. For the CDR3, the DNA is TGTGCCAGCTCACGGGACAGGGGGTATACTGAAGCTTTCTTT. Its translation is CASSRDRGYTEAFF.